These T cell receptor beta chains were read from a single sample in a study of T cells in localized non-small cell lung cancer. Profiling relied on immunoSEQ multiplex PCR, and the TCRdb table lists in-frame clones only, not all of them. In the table there are around 2,000 clones, more than 30% of which are singletons. The sample in question was lung tumor tissue, obtained before any cancer treatment. The receptors were sampled from a man aged 40 to 69 with stage I lung adenocarcinoma. Both conserved end residues are part of each CDR3. A D gene is named only where the DNA matches it firmly. For some rows the clone size is stated as once, few or many, or as a class when expanded; others skip it.

j_call clone_size v_call d_call cdr3_aa cdr3_nt
TRBJ1-4 NA TRBV28 TRBD1 CASSLAGTGGEKLFF TGTGCCAGCAGTTTGGCCGGGACAGGGGGTGAAAAACTGTTTTTT
TRBJ2-3 NA TRBV11-3 NA CASKTGTQDTDTQYF TGTGCCAGCAAAACCGGGACCCAGGACACAGATACGCAGTATTTT
TRBJ1-1 NA TRBV25-1 NA CASSTGPTEAFF TGTGCCAGCAGTACAGGGCCCACTGAAGCTTTCTTT
TRBJ2-3 once TRBV11-3 NA CASSSSGRGTDTQYF TGTGCCAGCAGCTCCTCGGGTCGTGGGACAGATACGCAGTATTTT
TRBJ2-5 NA TRBV25-1 NA CATMNHQGGEETQYF TGTGCCACCATGAACCATCAAGGAGGGGAAGAGACCCAGTACTTC
TRBJ2-2 NA TRBV28 NA CASHGQAGELFF TGTGCCAGCCATGGGCAGGCCGGGGAGCTGTTTTTT
TRBJ2-6 NA TRBV6-8 NA CASSHLNSGANVLTF TGTGCCAGCAGTCATTTAAACTCTGGGGCCAACGTCCTGACTTTC
TRBJ2-1 NA TRBV11-3 TRBD2 CASSLIGAGGRNEQFF TGTGCCAGCAGCTTAATTGGAGCGGGGGGTCGCAATGAGCAGTTCTTC
TRBJ1-4 NA TRBV19 NA CASHLGGANEKLFF TGTGCCAGTCACCTGGGGGGAGCGAATGAAAAACTGTTTTTT
TRBJ2-1 NA TRBV11-3 NA CASSLDRVMYNEQFF TGTGCCAGCAGCTTAGACAGGGTAATGTACAATGAGCAGTTCTTC
TRBJ2-6 NA TRBV30 TRBD1 CAWSVKGALGANVLTF TGTGCCTGGAGTGTAAAGGGGGCGCTTGGGGCCAACGTCCTGACTTTC
TRBJ2-3 NA TRBV11-3 TRBD1 CASSPDRVNTDTQYF TGTGCCAGCAGCCCCGACAGGGTTAACACAGATACGCAGTATTTT
TRBJ1-2 once TRBV19 TRBD1 CASSMLQGRNIGYTF TGTGCCAGTAGTATGCTACAGGGGAGGAATATCGGCTACACCTTC
TRBJ1-6 medium-sized TRBV9 NA CASSAGPGGISSPLHF TGTGCCAGCAGCGCGGGCCCCGGAGGGATTAGCTCACCCCTCCACTTT
TRBJ2-1 NA TRBV6-8 NA CASSYIQGGYNEQFF TGTGCCAGCAGTTACATTCAGGGTGGATACAATGAGCAGTTCTTC
TRBJ1-2 NA TRBV15 NA CATSRDFFDGMGIYGYTF TGTGCCACCAGCAGAGATTTTTTTGACGGCATGGGGATCTATGGCTACACCTTC
TRBJ1-1 NA TRBV19 NA CASRMKPNTEAFF TGTGCCAGTAGGATGAAACCTAACACTGAAGCTTTCTTT
TRBJ2-4 medium-sized TRBV6-8 NA CASSVRDILAKNIQYF TGTGCCAGCAGTGTACGGGACATTCTAGCCAAAAACATTCAGTACTTC
TRBJ1-2 NA TRBV16 TRBD1 CASSGDTGDYGYTF TGTGCCAGCTCCGGGGACACAGGGGACTATGGCTACACCTTC
TRBJ1-2 NA TRBV28 TRBD1 CASSSTRQGPDYGYTF TGTGCCAGCAGTTCCACTCGACAGGGGCCGGACTATGGCTACACCTTC
TRBJ2-4 medium-sized TRBV6-8 NA CASTAGWTAQNIQYF TGTGCCAGCACCGCCGGTTGGACAGCACAAAACATTCAGTACTTC
TRBJ1-4 large TRBV11-3 TRBD1 CASSLSPGTVLSKLFF TGTGCCAGCAGCCTATCCCCCGGGACAGTCCTCTCGAAACTGTTTTTT
TRBJ1-5 NA TRBV18 NA CASSPGSMGQPQHF TGTGCCAGCTCTCCGGGCAGTATGGGTCAGCCCCAGCATTTT
TRBJ2-7 NA TRBV19 TRBD1 CASIPDRGGSYEQYF TGTGCCAGTATTCCGGACAGGGGGGGCTCCTACGAGCAGTACTTC
TRBJ1-5 NA TRBV28 NA CASSFLGLYSNQPQHF TGTGCCAGCAGTTTCTTGGGCCTCTATAGCAATCAGCCCCAGCATTTT
TRBJ2-2 NA TRBV11-3 NA CASSSHGVGTGELFF TGTGCCAGCAGTTCCCACGGGGTGGGCACCGGGGAGCTGTTTTTT
TRBJ1-2 few TRBV6-7 TRBD1 CASSYGDRALYGYTF TGTGCCAGCAGTTATGGGGACAGGGCTCTTTATGGCTACACCTTC
TRBJ2-3 NA TRBV30 NA CAWSRDTTDTQYF TGTGCCTGGAGCCGGGACACCACAGATACGCAGTATTTT
TRBJ1-1 NA TRBV30 NA CAWSDISNTEAFF TGTGCCTGGTCGGACATATCGAACACTGAAGCTTTCTTT
TRBJ1-2 NA TRBV30 NA CAWSVFRGGGYTF TGTGCCTGGAGTGTATTCCGTGGAGGGGGCTACACCTTC
TRBJ1-1 NA TRBV6-8 NA CASRLLSTEAFF TGTGCCAGCAGACTCTTAAGTACTGAAGCTTTCTTT
TRBJ2-7 NA TRBV6-8 NA CASSRQSGTYEQYF TGTGCCAGCAGCCGCCAAAGCGGAACCTACGAGCAGTACTTC
TRBJ2-5 NA TRBV28 NA CASSLLPVQETQYF TGTGCCAGCAGTTTACTGCCAGTCCAAGAGACCCAGTACTTC
TRBJ1-1 NA TRBV19 NA CASSIGGATEAFF TGTGCCAGTAGTATCGGGGGAGCCACTGAAGCTTTCTTT
TRBJ2-3 few TRBV25-1 NA CASSDADSTDTQYF TGTGCCAGCAGTGATGCCGACTCCACAGATACGCAGTATTTT
TRBJ1-4 once TRBV19 NA CASSIEALTATNEKLFF TGTGCCAGTAGTATAGAGGCATTAACGGCAACTAATGAAAAACTGTTTTTT
TRBJ1-6 NA TRBV18 NA CASSPPAGLGNSPLHF TGTGCCAGCTCACCACCAGCCGGGCTTGGTAATTCACCCCTCCACTTT
TRBJ2-5 medium-sized TRBV6-8 TRBD1 CAADRQGGETQYF TGTGCCGCGGACAGACAGGGTGGTGAGACCCAGTACTTC
TRBJ2-3 few TRBV28 TRBD2 CASSPAGLAGGVGTDTQYF TGTGCCAGCAGTCCGGCGGGACTAGCGGGAGGAGTTGGCACAGATACGCAGTATTTT
TRBJ1-1 NA TRBV11-3 NA CASSLMGGYTEAFF TGTGCCAGCAGCTTAATGGGGGGTTACACTGAAGCTTTCTTT
TRBJ2-1 NA TRBV19 NA CASSMSLTFDNEQFF TGTGCCAGTAGTATGTCCTTAACCTTTGACAATGAGCAGTTCTTC
TRBJ1-5 NA TRBV19 TRBD1 CASSPGQGNQPQHF TGTGCCAGTAGCCCAGGACAGGGCAATCAGCCCCAGCATTTT
TRBJ2-5 few TRBV28 NA CASSFTLGTQYF TGTGCCAGCAGTTTTACCTTAGGGACCCAGTACTTC
TRBJ1-2 NA TRBV2 NA CASSRGILEYGYTF TGTGCCAGCAGTCGTGGAATATTAGAATATGGCTACACCTTC
TRBJ2-4 few TRBV28 TRBD1 CASSLTGGRNIQYF TGTGCCAGCAGTTTAACAGGGGGGAGAAACATTCAGTACTTC
TRBJ2-3 NA TRBV29-1 NA CSGKMGARDTDTQYF TGCAGCGGGAAGATGGGGGCGCGTGACACAGATACGCAGTATTTT
TRBJ2-5 NA TRBV19 NA CASRELLKETQYF TGTGCCAGTAGAGAACTGTTAAAAGAGACCCAGTACTTC
TRBJ1-3 NA TRBV5-1 NA CASSGRDVGSGNTIYF TGCGCCAGCAGCGGGAGGGACGTGGGCTCTGGAAACACCATATATTTT
TRBJ2-7 NA TRBV11-3 NA CASSLGGPSSEQYF TGTGCCAGCAGCTTGGGGGGCCCCTCCTCCGAGCAGTACTTC
TRBJ2-7 NA TRBV19 NA CASSPRDKIYEQYF TGTGCCAGTAGTCCCCGGGACAAGATCTACGAGCAGTACTTC
TRBJ2-2 few TRBV11-3 NA CASSLRQGGTGELFF TGTGCCAGCAGCTTAAGACAGGGAGGCACCGGGGAGCTGTTTTTT
TRBJ1-1 NA TRBV6-8 TRBD1 CASTSLRRGLNTEAFF TGTGCCAGCACCTCCCTTAGGAGGGGGCTGAACACTGAAGCTTTCTTT
TRBJ1-3 NA TRBV19 NA CASSIQLRNTIYF TGTGCCAGTAGTATACAACTCAGAAACACCATATATTTT